The clone carrying this T cell receptor beta chain occurred a few times. TCRdb passed the reads through MiXCR, listing each CDR3 protein once. Of some 150,000 distinct CDR3 sequences detected, 5.5% to 7% appear once; the ten largest clones hold roughly 18%. This sample stems from a study of T cell repertoires in cytomegalovirus infection. Sequenced: PBMCs. This TCR was recovered from a human donor in good health (CMV status not recorded). Some clones in this sample may be carry-over from other donors' samples.

The DNA for the CDR3 is TGTGCCAGCAGCCCCACGAATGAAAAACTGTTTTTT. Amino acid sequence: CASSPTNEKLFF. This chain uses TRBV11-2 with TRBJ1-4; D is unresolved. V shed 5 bases and J shed 5 bases, with 6 bases lying between them. The CDR3 contains 12 residues. Germline values: CDR1 SGHAT, CDR2 FQNNGV.